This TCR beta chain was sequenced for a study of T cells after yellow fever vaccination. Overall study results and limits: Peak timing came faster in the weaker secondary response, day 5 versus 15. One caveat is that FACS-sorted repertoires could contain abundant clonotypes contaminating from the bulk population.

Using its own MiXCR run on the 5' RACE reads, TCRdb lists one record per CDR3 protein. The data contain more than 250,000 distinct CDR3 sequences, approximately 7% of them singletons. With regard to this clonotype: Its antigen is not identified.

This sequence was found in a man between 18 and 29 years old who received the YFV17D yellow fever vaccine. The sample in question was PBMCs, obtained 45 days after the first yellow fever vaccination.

The CDR3 sequence: CATGRFNRGSGPQHF. DNA for the CDR3: TGTGCCACCGGAAGATTCAACAGGGGCAGCGGGCCCCAGCATTTT. This chain links TRBV28 with TRBJ1-5, with 7 bases aligning to TRBD1. CDR1 MDHEN and CDR2 SYDVKM come from the germline V gene. Trimming took 10 bases from V and 9 from J; bases not matched to a gene: 18. The CDR3 has 15 amino acids. Complete variable domain (other parts from reference TRBV28 and TRBJ1-5): DVKVTQSSRYLVKRTGEKVFLECVQDMDHENMFWYRQDPGLGLRLIYFSYDVKMKEKGDIPEGYSVSREKKERFSLILESASTNQTSMYLCATGRFNRGSGPQHFGDGTRLSIL.